Presented here are 27 T cell receptor beta chains from one specimen sequenced in a study of cytomegalovirus exposure and HLA in healthy donors. The PCR was carried out with 60 Vbeta primers and 13 Jbeta primers. Profiling relied on immunoSEQ multiplex PCR, and the TCRdb table lists in-frame clones only, not all of them. Among approximately 100,000 clones listed, about 78% were seen once. Source material: PBMCs. The receptors shown here come from a woman in her forties in good health and CMV-seropositive.

In nucleotides, the CDR3 is TGTGCCGGAAAGTATAGGACTAGCGGGGAAGAGACCCAGTACTTC. Its translation is CAGKYRTSGEETQYF. The chain joins TRBV2 to TRBJ2-5, with TRBD2 identical over 12 bases. The V gene's germline CDR1 is SNHLY and CDR2 FYNNEI. The V and J ends lost 11 bases and 3 bases, in that order; junction bases with no gene match: 10. The CDR3 covers 15 residues.

The V call is TRBV7-9, the J call TRBJ2-7; perhaps TRBD2 as D (6 bases). Per the germline V gene, CDR1 is SEHNR and CDR2 is FQNEAQ (reference sequence). Between the trimmed V and J ends, which lost 2 bases and 7 bases, there was a span of 12 bases. CDR3 size: 13 residues. Written as DNA, the CDR3 is TGTGCCAGCAGCTTACGGGGGTTTGCGGAGCAGTACTTC. Translating gives CASSLRGFAEQYF.

The chain couples TRBV19 to TRBJ2-1; perhaps TRBD2 as D (5 bases). The CDR3 length is 15 residues. V was pared by 4 bases and J by 2 bases, with 12 bases between. CDR1 and CDR2 from the germline V gene are LNHDA and SQIVND (reference sequence). DNA of the CDR3: TGTGCCAGTAGTAAACTAGTGGCCCCCTACAATGAGCAGTTCTTC. It encodes CASSKLVAPYNEQFF.

The V call is TRBV7-2, the J call TRBJ2-7; 8 nucleotides match TRBD2. The germline V gene has CDR1 SGHTA and CDR2 FQGNSA. This CDR3 contains 14 residues. V lost 7 bases and J lost 4; bases outside the gene matches: 9. The DNA of the CDR3 is TGTGCCAGCACCTTCGGGGGGGTTGGGTACGAGCAGTACTTC. Protein sequence: CASTFGGVGYEQYF.

V gene TRBV19 combines with J gene TRBJ2-7, with 9 positions matching TRBD1. The length of the CDR3 is 18 residues. CDR1 LNHDA and CDR2 SQIVND come from the germline V gene (reference sequence). J gave up 0 bases and V 6 bases, and 15 bases lay outside the gene matches. CDR3 residues: CASSTDRTGVISSYEQYF. Written as DNA, the CDR3 is TGTGCCAGTAGCACCGATCGGACAGGGGTGATTTCCTCCTACGAGCAGTACTTC.

The rearrangement uses TRBV10-3 and TRBJ1-2; perhaps TRBD1 as D (6 bases). The V end lost 2 bases, the J end lost 3 bases, and 10 bases lay between the germline ends. CDR1 is ENHRY and CDR2 is SYGVKD in the germline V gene. The CDR3 covers 14 residues. CDR3 nucleotides: TGTGCCATCAGTGAGCTGGACAGTTACTATGGCTACACCTTC. Protein product: CAISELDSYYGYTF.

The chain recombines TRBV29-1 with TRBJ2-5; 8 bases line up with TRBD2. CDR3 length: 12 residues. Germline V gives CDR1 SQVTM, CDR2 ANQGSEA. V lost 8 bases and J lost 5; bases outside the gene matches: 7. CDR3 amino acids: CSSREGWETQYF. The CDR3 coding sequence is TGCAGCTCCCGGGAGGGGTGGGAGACCCAGTACTTC.

The V and J genes are TRBV27 and TRBJ2-1; D is uncertain. The CDR3 totals 15 residues. Germline CDR1 is MNHEY and CDR2 is SMNVEV (reference sequence). Trimming took off 3 bases at V and 0 bases at J, with 9 bases between the two ends. The CDR3 nucleotides read TGTGCCAGCAGTTTTAGACTCCTCTCCTACAATGAGCAGTTCTTC. This encodes CASSFRLLSYNEQFF.

The gene calls are TRBV10-3 and TRBJ2-1; 8 bases align to TRBD1. This CDR3 spans 15 amino acids. The germline CDR1 and CDR2 sequences are ENHRY and SYGVKD. The ends lost 7 bases at V and 7 bases at J; junction bases unmatched: 12. The CDR3 bases are TGTGCCATCAACCTAGGACAGGGTCAGTTTAATGAGCAGTTCTTC. As protein: CAINLGQGQFNEQFF.

J is TRBJ2-1 and V is TRBV19; TRBD1 matches at 9 bases. Germline trimming cut 4 bases from V and 1 base from J; bases unmatched to any gene: 8. Germline lookup yields CDR1 LNHDA and CDR2 SQIVND (reference sequence). The CDR3 spans 17 residues. Written as DNA, the CDR3 is TGTGCCAGTAGTACCATAACCGGGACAGGGTCCTACAATGAGCAGTTCTTC. It encodes CASSTITGTGSYNEQFF.

The J gene is TRBJ1-6, the V gene TRBV5-1; the match to TRBD1 covers 8 bases. This CDR3 spans 14 amino acids. V shed 3 bases, J shed 8 bases, and the junction held 4 bases outside the gene matches. Germline V CDR1 and CDR2: SGHRS, YFSETQ. The CDR3 DNA reads as TGCGCCAGCAGCTGGGACAGGTCCGATTCACCCCTCCACTTT. It translates to CASSWDRSDSPLHF.

The chain uses TRBV5-1 and TRBJ2-7; 10 nucleotides agree with TRBD2. The CDR3 is made up of 15 amino acids. The germline gives CDR1 SGHRS, CDR2 YFSETQ. V lost 5 bases to trimming and J lost 5 bases; unmatched junction nucleotides: 10. CDR3: CASRPDPGLANEQYF. The CDR3 DNA is TGCGCCAGCAGACCGGACCCGGGACTAGCGAACGAGCAGTACTTC.

This chain connects TRBV5-1 to TRBJ2-1; D perhaps matches TRBD2 (6 bases). Trimming took 4 bases from V and 0 from J, leaving 17 bases between them. Germline V gene lookup returns CDR1 SGHRS and CDR2 YFSETQ. This CDR3 is built from 17 residues. The CDR3 loop reads CASSRPAGSSSYNEQFF. CDR3 coding DNA: TGCGCCAGCAGCCGGCCGGCGGGGAGCAGCTCCTACAATGAGCAGTTCTTC. Full variable domain (missing parts from reference TRBV5-1 and TRBJ2-1): KAGVTQTPRYLIKTRGQQVTLSCSPISGHRSVSWYQQTPGQGLQFLFEYFSETQRNKGNFPGRFSGRQFSNSRSEMNVSTLELGDSALYLCASSRPAGSSSYNEQFFGPGTRLTVL.

J is TRBJ2-5 and V is TRBV30, with no clear D. The DNA end favors TRBJ2-7, so the J call may be wrong. Germline lookup yields CDR1 GTSNPN and CDR2 SVGIG (reference sequence). CDR3 size: 12 residues. This CDR3 reads CAWSVDFYEQYF. CDR3 nucleotide sequence: TGTGCCTGGAGTGTTGATTTCTACGAGCAGTACTTC.

The V call is TRBV5-1, the J call TRBJ2-3; TRBD1 agrees at 9 bases. Germline loops: CDR1 SGHRS, CDR2 YFSETQ. CDR3 length: 14 residues. V shed 2 bases and J 5 bases; nucleotides not matched to a gene: 3. The CDR3 DNA reads as TGCGCCAGCAGCTTCCTGGGACAGGGAGATACGCAGTATTTT. Translation gives CASSFLGQGDTQYF.

In this sample, this clone turned up once. V usage is TRBV25-1 and J usage is TRBJ1-2; tentative D call: TRBD1 (6 bases). V was shortened by 6 bases and J by 8 bases, with 19 bases between the two germline ends. This CDR3 has 14 amino acids. Per the germline V gene, CDR1 is MGHDK and CDR2 is SYGVNS. CDR3 in amino acids: CASSHGQLRGGYTF. CDR3 sequence (DNA): TGTGCCAGCAGCCACGGACAGCTAAGGGGGGGCTACACCTTC.

V usage is TRBV9 and J usage is TRBJ1-5, with D perhaps matching TRBD1 (5 bases). The germline CDR1 and CDR2 sequences are SGDLS and YYNGEE. V lost 0 bases and J lost 7, with 14 bases in between. CDR3 length: 15 residues. The CDR3 DNA follows: TGTGCCAGCAGCGTAGGGGCCTCGGGGGGGCAGCCCCAGCATTTT. It codes for CASSVGASGGQPQHF.

V usage is TRBV5-4 and J usage is TRBJ2-5, with a tentative D call TRBD2 (6 bases). V dropped 1 base and J dropped 5 bases, with 18 bases sitting between them. This CDR3 contains 16 residues. From germline, CDR1 is SGHNT and CDR2 YYREEE (reference sequence). DNA for the CDR3: TGTGCCAGCAGCTTGTACGGACTACCTGGTGGGGAGACCCAGTACTTC. The encoded protein is CASSLYGLPGGETQYF.

V is TRBV10-3 and J is TRBJ1-3; no clear D gene. Trimming stripped 8 bases from V and 3 bases from J, with 14 bases between. Germline V lookup: CDR1 ENHRY, CDR2 SYGVKD. The CDR3 consists of 14 residues. Here the CDR3 reads CAIRDITDGNTIYF. CDR3 bases: TGTGCCATCCGAGACATCACGGATGGAAACACCATATATTTT.

This clone was seen only once. The junction does not match germline at one end; this may be a read error. The V call is TRBV5-4, the J call TRBJ2-5, with a possible D match to TRBD2 (7 bases). The CDR3 extends over 16 amino acids. Germline CDR1 and CDR2: SGHNT and YYREEE (reference sequence). The DNA for the CDR3 is TGTGCCAGCAACTTGAAGAGGGGGGGCGTATCGGAGACCCAGTACTTC. It encodes CASNLKRGGVSETQYF.

This clone was counted a few times. This rearrangement joins TRBV6-5 to TRBJ1-6, with D hard to call. The V and J ends lost 3 bases and 7 bases respectively, with 13 bases between them. The CDR3 runs 15 residues. Per the germline V gene, CDR1 is MNHEY and CDR2 is SVGAGI. The CDR3, as DNA: TGTGCCAGCAGTTATAGGAGGCTACGGAATTCACCCCTCCACTTT. Amino acids: CASSYRRLRNSPLHF.

This clone was seen a single time. The chain links TRBV2 to TRBJ1-1; the D gene is possibly TRBD1 (5 bases). The V end was cut by 4 bases, the J end by 1 base, with 7 bases between. This CDR3 comprises 13 residues. Germline loops: CDR1 SNHLY, CDR2 FYNNEI. The CDR3 reads CASSGTRNTEAFF. The CDR3 DNA reads TGTGCCAGCAGTGGGACACGGAACACTGAAGCTTTCTTT.

The genes are TRBV7-3 and TRBJ2-7; a possible D gene is TRBD2 (5 bases). This CDR3 comprises 15 residues. Trimming cost V 11 bases and J 3 bases, with 23 bases left between them. CDR1 is SGHTA, CDR2 FQGTGA, per germline. CDR3 nucleotide sequence: TGTGCCCCCGGGGTGTCCAGCCCGTCCCACTACGAGCAGTACTTC. It encodes CAPGVSSPSHYEQYF.

V gene TRBV6-1 combines with J gene TRBJ1-1, with D unclear. Germline V gives CDR1 MNHNS, CDR2 SASEGT. The CDR3 consists of 14 residues. Trimming took off 6 bases at V and 0 bases at J, with 11 bases between the two ends. This CDR3 is CASSQLPMNTEAFF. CDR3 in DNA: TGTGCCAGCAGCCAACTACCAATGAACACTGAAGCTTTCTTT.

The chain links TRBV4-1 to TRBJ2-7, with 9 bases lining up with TRBD2. In germline, CDR1 is MGHRA, CDR2 YSYEKL. This CDR3 has 16 residues. Trimming at V came to 3 bases and at J to 2 bases, leaving 8 bases not matched to a gene. The CDR3 protein is CASSHPTSGRTYEQYF. CDR3 bases: TGCGCCAGCAGCCACCCCACTAGCGGGCGCACCTACGAGCAGTACTTC.

The chain couples TRBV7-8 to TRBJ1-3; 7 bases agree with TRBD1. V was pared by 6 bases and J by 3 bases, with 5 bases of the junction left unmatched. CDR3 size: 14 residues. CDR1 is SGHVS and CDR2 is FQNEAQ in the germline V gene. The CDR3 DNA reads TGTGCCAGCAGTCCCGACAGGGTTGGAAACACCATATATTTT. Its protein is CASSPDRVGNTIYF.

V gene TRBV18 combines with J gene TRBJ1-3; D is unresolved. V was cut by 1 base and J by 2 bases, with 9 bases left in between. The CDR3 runs 15 residues. Germline CDR1 reads KGHSH; CDR2 reads LQKENI. CDR3 sequence reads: CASSPRSTPGNTIYF. CDR3 DNA: TGTGCCAGCTCACCACGGTCGACACCTGGAAACACCATATATTTT.